These 23 T cell receptor beta chains were sequenced from one sample in a study of cytomegalovirus exposure and HLA in healthy donors. PCR employed 60 Vbeta and 13 Jbeta primers. TCRdb keeps only in-frame clones here, not all; method: immunoSEQ multiplex PCR. The data show fewer than 120,000 clones, approximately 80% seen once. The sequencing input was PBMCs. All receptors derive from an older woman in good health and CMV-seropositive.

CDR3 in DNA: TGTGCCAGCAGCTTGAGATCGAACACTGAAGCTTTCTTT. Translating gives CASSLRSNTEAFF. The gene calls are TRBV7-6 and TRBJ1-1; no firm D call. Trimming stripped 3 bases from V and 1 base from J, with 6 bases between. The CDR3 consists of 13 residues. Germline V lookup: CDR1 SGHVS, CDR2 FNYEAQ.

The chain uses TRBV18 and TRBJ2-2; 10 bases line up with TRBD1. The CDR3 spans 17 residues. Germline CDR1 KGHSH, CDR2 LQKENI. The V segment lost 3 bases and the J segment 4 bases; nucleotides outside the gene matches: 8. CDR3: CASSPPDRGLTTGELFF. The CDR3 nucleotides are TGTGCCAGCTCACCCCCCGACAGGGGGCTGACCACCGGGGAGCTGTTTTTT.

This clone was seen once. V usage is TRBV5-4 and J usage is TRBJ2-7, with 16 positions matching TRBD2. This CDR3 has 16 amino acids. Losses at the gene ends were 4 bases for V and 5 bases for J; bases not matched to a gene: 6. Germline V lookup: CDR1 SGHNT, CDR2 YYREEE (reference sequence). This CDR3 is CASSPGTSGRVHEQYF. The CDR3 DNA follows: TGTGCCAGCAGCCCCGGGACTAGCGGGAGGGTCCACGAGCAGTACTTC.

This clone was seen a handful of times. The CDR3: CASSIRGQGAFWETQYF. CDR3 bases: TGCGCCAGCAGCATCCGCGGACAGGGGGCGTTTTGGGAGACCCAGTACTTC. V usage is TRBV5-1 and J usage is TRBJ2-5, with 11 bases lining up with TRBD1. The germline V gene encodes CDR1 SGHRS and CDR2 YFSETQ. The CDR3 loop spans 17 amino acids. With V trimmed by 4 bases and J by 5 bases, 13 bases remained unmatched.

The chain couples TRBV18 to TRBJ2-5; the match to TRBD1 covers 7 bases. This CDR3 has 15 amino acids. CDR1 is KGHSH, CDR2 LQKENI, per germline. J was trimmed by 1 base and V by 2 bases; bases with no gene match: 4. CDR3 amino acids: CASSPRGLVQETQYF. CDR3 nucleotide sequence: TGTGCCAGCTCACCAAGGGGGCTAGTCCAAGAGACCCAGTACTTC.

The chain joins TRBV5-5 to TRBJ2-7; TRBD1 matches 10 bases. Germline CDR1 reads SGHKS; CDR2 reads YYEKEE (reference sequence). The J segment lost 3 bases and the V segment lost 5 bases, leaving 5 bases of the junction unmatched. This CDR3 is 14 amino acids long. The CDR3 nucleotides are TGTGCCAGCAGATATTGGACAGGGGGCTACGAGCAGTACTTC. It translates to CASRYWTGGYEQYF.

V is TRBV15 and J is TRBJ1-2, with TRBD1 matching 9 bases. Germline trimming cut 2 bases from V and 4 bases from J; bases unmatched to any gene: 8. Germline CDR1 LNHNV, CDR2 YYDKDF (reference sequence). The CDR3 spans 16 residues. CDR3 amino acids: CATSRTGTGYIYGYTF. The DNA of the CDR3 is TGTGCCACCAGCAGAACCGGGACAGGGTATATCTATGGCTACACCTTC.

This rearrangement joins TRBV7-3 to TRBJ1-1; the match to TRBD1 covers 7 bases. Germline CDR1 is SGHTA and CDR2 is FQGTGA. CDR3 length: 17 residues. V shed 1 base, J shed 0 bases, and the junction held 8 bases outside the gene matches. Written as DNA, the CDR3 is TGTGCCAGCAGCTTAAGGGGGACAGCAAATATGAACACTGAAGCTTTCTTT. This gives the protein CASSLRGTANMNTEAFF.

V and J are TRBV9 and TRBJ2-7; 9 bases are shared with TRBD2. Trimming cost V 3 bases and J 4 bases; bases outside gene matches: 8. The germline V gene has CDR1 SGDLS and CDR2 YYNGEE. This CDR3 contains 15 residues. CDR3 in amino acids: CASSAGGLAVYEQYF. The CDR3 DNA sequence: TGTGCCAGCAGCGCCGGGGGACTAGCTGTATACGAGCAGTACTTC.

J is TRBJ2-7 and V is TRBV7-9, with D tentatively TRBD1 (5 bases). The CDR3 extends over 16 amino acids. The V and J ends lost 5 bases and 2 bases respectively, with 19 bases between them. The germline CDR1 and CDR2 sequences are SEHNR and FQNEAQ (reference sequence). Written as DNA, the CDR3 is TGTGCCAGCAGCCATGGCCAGGGTATGGGGCCCTACGAGCAGTACTTC. It codes for CASSHGQGMGPYEQYF.

The chain combines TRBV7-9 with TRBJ2-7; 7 positions match TRBD1. This CDR3 comprises 15 residues. V gave up 4 bases and J gave up 0 bases; unmatched junction bases: 6. CDR1 is SEHNR and CDR2 is FQNEAQ in the germline V gene (reference sequence). The CDR3 reads CASSSAGTDSYEQYF. For the CDR3, the DNA is TGTGCCAGCAGCTCCGCCGGGACAGACTCCTACGAGCAGTACTTC. Using reference TRBV7-9 and TRBJ2-7 for the parts outside the CDR3, the full variable domain is DTGVSQNPRHKITKRGQNVTFRCDPISEHNRLYWYRQTLGQGPEFLTYFQNEAQLEKSRLLSDRFSAERPKGSFSTLEIQRTEQGDSAMYLCASSSAGTDSYEQYFGPGTRLTVT.

A few counts support this clone. V is TRBV29-1 and J is TRBJ1-6; 9 positions match TRBD1. CDR3 length equals 13 residues. V lost 5 bases and J lost 9; bases outside the gene matches: 5. Germline V gene data show CDR1 as SQVTM and CDR2 as ANQGSEA. CDR3 DNA: TGCAGCGTTAGGACAGGGGCGAGTTCACCCCTCCACTTT. Residues: CSVRTGASSPLHF.

The CDR3 nucleotides read TGTGCCAGCAGCCCGGACAGGGCGAACACTGAAGCTTTCTTT. As protein: CASSPDRANTEAFF. This sequence joins TRBV9 and TRBJ1-1; 8 bases align to TRBD1. The CDR3 totals 14 residues. The junction had 3 bases not matched to a gene; V was cut back by 4 bases and J by 1 base. CDR1 and CDR2 (germline): SGDLS, YYNGEE.

The chain has TRBV6-5 and TRBJ1-1; D possibly corresponds to TRBD1 (5 bases). CDR1 and CDR2 (germline): MNHEY, SVGAGI. V was trimmed by 2 bases and J by 3 bases, leaving 16 bases between them. The length of the CDR3 is 16 residues. This CDR3 is CASSYGVREVYTEAFF. CDR3 DNA: TGTGCCAGCAGTTACGGGGTCAGGGAGGTTTACACTGAAGCTTTCTTT.

The rearrangement links TRBV10-3 to TRBJ2-7, with TRBD2 identical over 7 bases. Germline values: CDR1 ENHRY, CDR2 SYGVKD. The trim removed 5 bases at V and 5 bases at J, leaving 12 bases unmatched. The CDR3 loop spans 15 amino acids. The CDR3 DNA is TGTGCCATCAGTAGAACGGGAGGCCCATTGAACGAGCAGTACTTC. It yields the protein CAISRTGGPLNEQYF.

This clone was counted a few times. This chain uses TRBV5-1 with TRBJ2-6, with TRBD2 identical over 15 bases. Losses at the gene ends were 4 bases for V and 2 bases for J; bases not matched to a gene: 4. Germline values: CDR1 SGHRS, CDR2 YFSETQ. There are 18 residues in the CDR3. The CDR3 DNA reads as TGCGCCAGCAGCAGGACTAGCGGGAGGGCCACTGGGGCCAACGTCCTGACTTTC. Amino acid sequence: CASSRTSGRATGANVLTF.

J is TRBJ1-5 and V is TRBV19, with D perhaps matching TRBD1 (6 bases). Germline loops: CDR1 LNHDA, CDR2 SQIVND (reference sequence). V was shortened by 3 bases and J by 7 bases, with 13 bases between the two germline ends. The CDR3 runs 14 residues. Here the CDR3 DNA reads TGTGCCAGTAGTATTCATAAGGGGGACCAGCCCCAGCATTTT. Translation gives CASSIHKGDQPQHF.

CDR3 sequence reads: CASSDLAGFTHEQYF. In nucleotides, the CDR3 is TGTGCCAGCAGTGACCTAGCGGGATTTACACACGAGCAGTACTTC. The V call is TRBV2, the J call TRBJ2-7; 9 bases are a match to TRBD2. The CDR3 length is 15 residues. Trimming at V came to 3 bases and at J to 5 bases, leaving 8 bases not matched to a gene. The germline V gene encodes CDR1 SNHLY and CDR2 FYNNEI. Based on the CDR3 plus reference TRBV2 and TRBJ2-7, the full variable domain is EPEVTQTPSHQVTQMGQEVILRCVPISNHLYFYWYRQILGQKVEFLVSFYNNEISEKSEIFDDQFSVERPDGSNFTLKIRSTKLEDSAMYFCASSDLAGFTHEQYFGPGTRLTVT.

This clone was seen only a few times. The chain is built from TRBV10-2 and TRBJ2-3, with 14 bases lining up with TRBD2. The J segment lost 1 base and the V segment lost 2 bases, leaving 5 bases of the junction unmatched. Germline V CDR1 and CDR2: WSHSY, SAAADI. The CDR3 is made up of 18 amino acids. In DNA, the CDR3 is TGCGCCAGCAGTGAGGGGACTAGCGGGAGTGGGGGCACAGATACGCAGTATTTT. Amino acid sequence: CASSEGTSGSGGTDTQYF.

The CDR3 DNA is TGTGCCAGCAGCCAAGAAGGCCTTTCTGGGGCGCAGTTCTATGGCTACACCTTC. Translation gives CASSQEGLSGAQFYGYTF. The V call is TRBV4-2, the J call TRBJ1-2; TRBD1 is a possible D gene (5 bases). Germline CDR1 reads LGHNA; CDR2 reads YNFKEQ. V was pared by 0 bases and J by 4 bases, with 21 bases between. This CDR3 contains 18 residues.

CDR3 region: CASSPWTGGNTEAFF. Written as DNA, the CDR3 is TGTGCCAGTAGTCCGTGGACAGGAGGAAACACTGAAGCTTTCTTT. This chain joins TRBV19 and TRBJ1-1; TRBD1 aligns across 7 bases. CDR1 and CDR2 (germline): LNHDA, SQIVND (reference sequence). The CDR3 runs to 15 residues. Unmatched junction bases numbered 8, after V lost 5 bases and J lost 2 bases.

This clone was detected only a few times. The chain is built from TRBV15 and TRBJ2-3; 7 bases fit TRBD2. The CDR3 length is 16 residues. Germline CDR1 LNHNV, CDR2 YYDKDF (reference sequence). With 3 bases clipped from V and 2 bases from J, the junction kept 8 bases outside the gene matches. The CDR3 DNA follows: TGTGCCACCAGCAGCCGACTAGCCCTATTCACAGATACGCAGTATTTT. As protein: CATSSRLALFTDTQYF.

The V call is TRBV5-1, the J call TRBJ2-7; perhaps TRBD1 as D (8 bases). There are 17 residues in the CDR3. The V end lost 0 bases, the J end lost 4 bases, and 20 bases lay between the germline ends. CDR1 is SGHRS, CDR2 YFSETQ, per germline. CDR3 nucleotide sequence: TGCGCCAGCAGCTTGGACCCTAGCGGACAGGGTGGTTACGAGCAGTACTTC. As protein: CASSLDPSGQGGYEQYF.